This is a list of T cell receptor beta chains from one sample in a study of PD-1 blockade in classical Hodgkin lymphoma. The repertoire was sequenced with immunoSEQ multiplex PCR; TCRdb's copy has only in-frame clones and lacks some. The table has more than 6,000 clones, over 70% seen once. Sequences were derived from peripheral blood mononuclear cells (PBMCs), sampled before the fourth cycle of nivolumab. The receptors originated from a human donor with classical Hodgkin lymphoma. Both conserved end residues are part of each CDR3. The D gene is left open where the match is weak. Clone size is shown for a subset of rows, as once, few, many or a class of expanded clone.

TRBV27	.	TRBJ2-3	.	TGTGCCAGCAGTTTAGGTACAGATACGCAGTATTTT	CASSLGTDTQYF
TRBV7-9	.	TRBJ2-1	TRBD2	TGTGCCAGCAGCCAGACTAGCGGAGCATACAATGAGCAGTTCTTC	CASSQTSGAYNEQFF
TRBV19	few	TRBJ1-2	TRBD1	TGTGCCAGTTTCCCAGGACAGGCAACTAACTATGGCTACACCTTC	CASFPGQATNYGYTF
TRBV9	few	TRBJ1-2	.	TGTGCCAGCAGCCCCAGGACATCAGCCTATGGCTACACCTTC	CASSPRTSAYGYTF
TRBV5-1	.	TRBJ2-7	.	TGCGCCAGCAGCACCGGACAGAGCTCCTACGAGCAGTACTTC	CASSTGQSSYEQYF
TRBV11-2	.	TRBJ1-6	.	TGTGCCAGCAGCACCAGCGGCGTGGAAACGGGGTCACCCCTCCACTTT	CASSTSGVETGSPLHF
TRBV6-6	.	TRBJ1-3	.	TGTGCCAGCAGTAACTCGGGGTTCTCAAACACCATATATTTT	CASSNSGFSNTIYF
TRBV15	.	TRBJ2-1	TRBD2	TGTGCCACCAGCAGAGTAATAGCGGGAGACTACAATGAGCAGTTCTTC	CATSRVIAGDYNEQFF
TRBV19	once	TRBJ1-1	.	TGTGCCAGTAGCCGCTGGGAGGTTGGGACTGAAGCTTTCTTT	CASSRWEVGTEAFF
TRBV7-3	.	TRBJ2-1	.	TGTGCCAGCAGCTTAACGGGAGGAACAGGGTTGGGCAATGAGCAGTTCTTC	CASSLTGGTGLGNEQFF
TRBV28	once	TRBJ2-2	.	TGTGCCAGCAGTCCCGAACAGGGTACGAACACCGGGGAGCTGTTTTTT	CASSPEQGTNTGELFF
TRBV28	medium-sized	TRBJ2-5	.	TGTGCCAGCAGTTCCACGATATGGACAGAAGAGACCCAGTACTTC	CASSSTIWTEETQYF
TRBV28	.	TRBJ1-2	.	TGTGCCAGCCACCCCTATGGGCGGTTGAACTATGGCTACACCTTC	CASHPYGRLNYGYTF
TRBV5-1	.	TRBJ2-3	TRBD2	TGCGCCAGCAGCATGCGACTAGCGGACCACACAGATACGCAGTATTTT	CASSMRLADHTDTQYF
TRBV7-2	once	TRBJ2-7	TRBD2	TGTGCCAGCAGCTTATATAGGCGGGAGATCTACGAGCAGTACTTC	CASSLYRREIYEQYF
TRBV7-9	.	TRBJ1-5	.	TGTGCCAGCACCCCGGAAGGGGTCGGTCAGCCCCAGCATTTT	CASTPEGVGQPQHF
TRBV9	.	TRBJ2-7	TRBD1	TGTGCCAGCAGCCCCCGGGACAGACAACCCTACGAGCAGTACTTC	CASSPRDRQPYEQYF
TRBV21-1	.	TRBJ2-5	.	TGTGCCAGCAGCAAAAAGGAACCTAGGACTAGAGTAGGTAAGGAGACCCAGTACTTC	CASSKKEPRTRVGKETQYF
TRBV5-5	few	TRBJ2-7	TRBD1	TGTGCCAGCAGCATTACAGGGGGCAGCTACGAGCAGTACTTC	CASSITGGSYEQYF
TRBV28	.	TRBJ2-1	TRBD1	TGTGCCAGCAGTCCCTGGACAGGCCGGGGCATAGACAATGAGCAGTTCTTC	CASSPWTGRGIDNEQFF
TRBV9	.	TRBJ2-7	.	TGTGCCAGCAGCGTAGGGGCGGCTAGCTCCTACGAGCAGTACTTC	CASSVGAASSYEQYF
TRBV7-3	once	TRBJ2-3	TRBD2	TGTGCCAGCAGCTTACAGCGGGGGGCGAATACGCAGTATTTT	CASSLQRGANTQYF
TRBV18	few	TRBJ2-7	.	TGTGCCAGCTCACCGACCACCTCCTACGAGCAGTACTTC	CASSPTTSYEQYF
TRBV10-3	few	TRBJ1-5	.	TGTGCCATCAGTGAGGGGGTGAGGAATCAGCCCCAGCATTTT	CAISEGVRNQPQHF
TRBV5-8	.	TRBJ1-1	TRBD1	TGTGCCAGCGTCTATCCTCTCAGGGGGCTCGACACTGAAGCTTTCTTT	CASVYPLRGLDTEAFF
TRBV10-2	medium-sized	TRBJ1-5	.	TGCGCCAGCAGTCAAGACTATCCGGATAGCAATCAGCCCCAGCATTTT	CASSQDYPDSNQPQHF
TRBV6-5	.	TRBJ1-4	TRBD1	TGTGCCAGCAGTAGGACAGGGCATAATGAAAAACTGTTTTTT	CASSRTGHNEKLFF
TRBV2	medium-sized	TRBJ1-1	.	TGTGCCAGCAGTCCTCGGGACGCTCGGGACACTGAAGCTTTCTTT	CASSPRDARDTEAFF
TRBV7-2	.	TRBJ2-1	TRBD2	TGTGCCAGCAGCCCCCTAGCGGGAGAGGAGCAGTTCTTC	CASSPLAGEEQFF
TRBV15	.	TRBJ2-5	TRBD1	TGTGCCACCAGCACTGACAGGGAAGAGACCCAGTACTTC	CATSTDREETQYF
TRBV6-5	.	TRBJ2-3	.	TGTGCCAGCAGTTACGAGAGCACAGATACGCAGTATTTT	CASSYESTDTQYF
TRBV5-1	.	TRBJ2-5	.	TGCGCCAGCAGCTTGGTTAGGGGTGAAGAGACCCAGTACTTC	CASSLVRGEETQYF
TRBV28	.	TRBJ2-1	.	TGTGCCAGCAGTTTAGGGCAGGGCAGGCAGTTCTTC	CASSLGQGRQFF